This TCR beta chain comes out of a study of blood T cell repertoires in COVID-19. Germline CDR1 SGHRS, CDR2 YFSETQ. The germline V and J ends were trimmed by 4 bases and 0 bases, with 10 bases remaining between them. This CDR3 has 15 residues. The protocol was immunoSEQ multiplex PCR, while the TCRdb copy is restricted to in-frame clones and leaves out a portion. The table has around 200,000 clones, 70% to 90% seen once; the top ten hold about 20%. V and J are TRBV5-1 and TRBJ2-2; D is ambiguous. This clonotype was obtained from a person aged 70 to 85 with COVID-19, enrolled during active disease. Sequenced sample: peripheral blood. This CDR3 reads CASSREAANTGELFF. CDR3 in DNA: TGCGCCAGCAGCCGAGAGGCAGCGAACACCGGGGAGCTGTTTTTT.